The 3 T cell receptor beta chains below were found in one sample sequenced in a study of T-cell memory formation after mild COVID-19. TCRdb processed the 5' RACE reads anew with MiXCR; each CDR3 protein has one entry. This sample has some 280,000 distinct CDR3 sequences; 15% to 20% occur once, and the top ten carry roughly 25%. Sequencing used PBMCs or a T cell subset sorted from them (not recorded which). These receptors came from a man younger than 35 who had mild COVID-19 (a few samples of this study predate the infection). Cell type and time point are not known.

This clonotype was detected a few times. The rearrangement joins TRBV20-1 to TRBJ2-7, with unresolved D. V was clipped by 2 bases and J by 6 bases, with 5 bases between them. Germline V CDR1 and CDR2: DFQATT, SNEGSKA (reference sequence). The CDR3 extends over 10 amino acids. The CDR3: CSARYIEQYF. In DNA, the CDR3 is TGCAGTGCTAGATACATCGAGCAGTACTTC.

This clonotype came up many times. This rearrangement joins TRBV6-2 or TRBV6-3 to TRBJ2-5, with D unclear. This CDR3 has 14 residues. Per germline, CDR1 MNHEY and CDR2 SVGEGT. Trimming removed 0 bases at V and 6 bases at J, with 11 bases between. CDR3 residues: CASSYSRTSKTQYF. DNA of the CDR3: TGTGCCAGCAGTTACTCGAGGACCAGTAAGACCCAGTACTTC.

This clonotype has ten or more counts. V gene TRBV2 combines with J gene TRBJ2-2; D is perhaps TRBD1 or TRBD2 (5 bases each). Germline V gene data show CDR1 as SNHLY and CDR2 as FYNNEI. Trimming left V 6 bases short and J 3 bases short, with 5 bases between. The CDR3 is 12 amino acids. CDR3 DNA: TGTGCCAGCAGGGGGGACACCGGGGAGCTGTTTTTT. It specifies CASRGDTGELFF.